This record looks at one TCR beta chain sequence and its context. Its target is not known. The data stem from a study of cytomegalovirus exposure and HLA in healthy donors. Researchers ran the PCR with 60 Vbeta and 13 Jbeta primers. Produced via immunoSEQ multiplex PCR; TCRdb's table is partial and in-frame only. The sample has 85,000 to 120,000 clones, over 60% seen once. The CDR3 is 15 residues long. With 3 bases clipped from V and 5 bases from J, the junction kept 5 bases outside the gene matches. From germline, CDR1 is MGHDK and CDR2 SYGVNS. General study findings and limits: In a later analysis, TCR beta V- and J-gene trimming showed a link to a missense DCLRE1C variant. Some TCR beta chains (164 of them) were listed as cytomegalovirus-associated.

The chain is built from TRBV25-1 and TRBJ2-1; TRBD2 aligns across 9 bases. This sequence was found in a male donor in good health and CMV-seropositive. The sequenced sample consisted of PBMCs. As DNA, the CDR3 is TGTGCCAGCAGTGACATAGCGGGAGTTAACAATGAGCAGTTCTTC. It translates to CASSDIAGVNNEQFF. Full variable domain (missing parts from reference TRBV25-1 and TRBJ2-1): EADIYQTPRYLVIGTGKKITLECSQTMGHDKMYWYQQDPGMELHLIHYSYGVNSTEKGDLSSESTVSRIRTEHFPLTLESARPSHTSQYLCASSDIAGVNNEQFFGPGTRLTVL.